This T cell receptor (beta chain) was documented in a study of technical replicates of blood from a handful of donors. The repertoire was sequenced with immunoSEQ multiplex PCR; TCRdb's copy has only in-frame clones and lacks some. The sample contains about 85,000 clones, about 95% of which appear only once. The germline gives CDR1 SGHTA, CDR2 FQGNSA. The CDR3 totals 10 residues. Trimming removed 11 bases at V and 7 bases at J, with 10 bases between. The chain combines TRBV7-2 with TRBJ2-3; D is perhaps TRBD2 (5 bases). The specimen sequenced was T cells isolated from PBMCs. This receptor was obtained from a human donor in good health. Here the CDR3 DNA reads TGTGCCGGCCGACTACATACGCAGTATTTT. Translated, it gives CAGRLHTQYF.